The 29 T cell receptor beta chains below come from one sample, sequenced in a study of CD8+CD57+ T cells in acquired aplastic anemia. Genomic DNA was employed as the template in profiling TCR beta VDJ and CDR3. MiXCR, applied by TCRdb to the reads, yields one record per CDR3 protein. The sample holds over 150,000 distinct CDR3 sequences, around 63% seen once. Those patients picked for sequencing had displayed CD8+CD57+ cell expansion on flow cytometry. What was sequenced was sorted CD4+, CD8+, or CD8+CD57+ T cells (not recorded which) from PBMCs. All receptors come from a human donor with aplastic anemia.

The V gene is TRBV20-1, the J gene TRBJ1-6; D possibly corresponds to TRBD1 (5 bases). The CDR3 runs 14 residues. Trimming left V 6 bases short and J 7 bases short, with 16 bases between. The germline V gene has CDR1 DFQATT and CDR2 SNEGSKA (reference sequence). Here the CDR3 reads CSATGGTENSPLHF. The CDR3 coding sequence is TGCAGTGCCACCGGTGGGACGGAGAATTCACCCCTCCACTTT.

A few counts support this clonotype. With a much larger clone just one base away, this may be a read error. The chain couples TRBV27 to TRBJ2-7, with D uncertain. This CDR3 has 13 residues. The V and J ends lost 5 bases and 2 bases respectively, with 10 bases between them. The germline gives CDR1 MNHEY, CDR2 SMNVEV (reference sequence). The CDR3 nucleotides read TGTGCCAGCAGTCCCCGGGCAGCCTACGAGCAGTACTTC. Protein product: CASSPRAAYEQYF.

The V gene is TRBV20-1, the J gene TRBJ1-2, with TRBD1 identical over 7 bases. The ends lost 5 bases at V and 5 bases at J; junction bases unmatched: 11. Germline V CDR1 and CDR2: DFQATT, SNEGSKA (reference sequence). The CDR3 runs 14 residues. The CDR3 coding sequence is TGCAGTGCTCAGATCCTGACAGGGAATTATGGCTACACCTTC. As protein: CSAQILTGNYGYTF.

J is TRBJ1-1 and V is TRBV2, with D possibly TRBD1 on 6 matching bases. The CDR3 loop spans 19 amino acids. Germline V CDR1 and CDR2: SNHLY, FYNNEI. The V gene lost 7 bases and the J gene lost 1 base, with 28 bases spanning the gap. The DNA for the CDR3 is TGTGCCAGCAAAAGGGACGGGAGGGGGTGGGGGCGCAGGAACACTGAAGCTTTCTTT. It specifies CASKRDGRGWGRRNTEAFF.

The chain recombines TRBV20-1 with TRBJ2-3, with TRBD2 matching 7 bases. With 3 bases clipped from V and 2 bases from J, the junction kept 5 bases outside the gene matches. The CDR3 is 14 residues long. The germline gives CDR1 DFQATT, CDR2 SNEGSKA (reference sequence). CDR3 in DNA: TGCAGTGCTAGTGGGGCGGGAGTCACAGATACGCAGTATTTT. Translation: CSASGAGVTDTQYF.

The chain joins TRBV2 to TRBJ2-5; a weak D match, TRBD1 (5 bases). V gave up 1 base and J gave up 0 bases, with 9 bases separating them. The CDR3 runs 15 residues. Looked up from germline, CDR1 is SNHLY and CDR2 is FYNNEI. CDR3 amino acids: CASSEGQLNQETQYF. In DNA, the CDR3 is TGTGCCAGCAGTGAAGGACAGTTGAACCAAGAGACCCAGTACTTC.

This chain uses TRBV6-1 with TRBJ2-1; TRBD1 agrees at 9 bases. V gave up 7 bases and J gave up 7 bases; unmatched junction bases: 8. Germline V gene sequence: CDR1 MNHNS, CDR2 SASEGT. This CDR3 has 14 residues. DNA for the CDR3: TGTGCCAGCAAGGGACAGGGACTTTCGAATGAGCAGTTCTTC. Amino acids: CASKGQGLSNEQFF.

This clonotype was recorded many times. The rearrangement joins TRBV7-2 to TRBJ2-3; TRBD2 agrees at 9 bases. CDR1 SGHTA and CDR2 FQGNSA come from the germline V gene. CDR3 length equals 17 residues. V shed 1 base and J 0 bases; nucleotides not matched to a gene: 5. The CDR3 DNA sequence: TGTGCCAGCAGCTTAGTACCGGGACTAGCTAGCACAGATACGCAGTATTTT. Its translation: CASSLVPGLASTDTQYF.

This clonotype turned up a few times. The J gene is TRBJ1-2, the V gene TRBV2, with 8 positions matching TRBD1. Germline CDR1 reads SNHLY; CDR2 reads FYNNEI. The CDR3 runs to 12 residues. V shed 7 bases and J 8 bases; nucleotides not matched to a gene: 6. The CDR3 nucleotides are TGTGCCAGCATCACGACAGGGGAAGGCTACACCTTC. It translates to CASITTGEGYTF.

In this sample, this clonotype turned up many times. The rearrangement links TRBV19 to TRBJ2-1, with D perhaps assigned TRBD1 or TRBD2 (6 bases each). Trimming stripped 3 bases from V and 7 bases from J, with 16 bases between. Germline lookup yields CDR1 LNHDA and CDR2 SQIVND (reference sequence). The CDR3 consists of 15 residues. CDR3 sequence reads: CASSIGGRGWNEQFF. For the CDR3, the DNA is TGTGCCAGTAGTATCGGGGGCAGGGGCTGGAATGAGCAGTTCTTC.

The V and J genes are TRBV20-1 and TRBJ1-1; 7 bases are shared with TRBD1. The CDR3 loop spans 13 amino acids. Germline lookup yields CDR1 DFQATT and CDR2 SNEGSKA (reference sequence). Germline trimming cut 6 bases from V and 3 bases from J; bases unmatched to any gene: 7. CDR3: CSAQLQGDTEAFF. In DNA form, the CDR3 reads TGCAGTGCGCAACTGCAGGGGGACACTGAAGCTTTCTTT.

J is TRBJ2-3 and V is TRBV2; possible D gene TRBD2, 6 bases. Germline assignment: CDR1 SNHLY and CDR2 FYNNEI. The V end was cut by 1 base, the J end by 8 bases, with 16 bases between. The CDR3 has 15 amino acids. CDR3: CASSEVSMAGSTQYF. The CDR3 DNA reads as TGTGCCAGCAGTGAAGTGAGTATGGCGGGGAGTACGCAGTATTTT. Full variable domain (missing parts from reference TRBV2 and TRBJ2-3): EPEVTQTPSHQVTQMGQEVILRCVPISNHLYFYWYRQILGQKVEFLVSFYNNEISEKSEIFDDQFSVERPDGSNFTLKIRSTKLEDSAMYFCASSEVSMAGSTQYFGPGTRLTVL.

CDR3 sequence reads: CSVLSGGSSYEQYV. CDR3 nucleotides: TGCAGTGTTCTGAGCGGGGGAAGCTCCTACGAGCAGTACGTC. The chain uses TRBV20-1 and TRBJ2-7; 8 nucleotides agree with TRBD2. Looked up from germline, CDR1 is DFQATT and CDR2 is SNEGSKA (reference sequence). V trimming: 7 bases; J trimming: 0 bases; junction bases outside the gene matches: 8. The CDR3 contains 14 residues.

In its sample, this clonotype was seen many times. This chain connects TRBV2 to TRBJ2-7; D unclear. Germline V CDR1 and CDR2: SNHLY, FYNNEI. V was pared by 8 bases and J by 6 bases, with 8 bases between. CDR3 size: 10 residues. The CDR3 loop reads CASRFREQYF. In DNA form, the CDR3 reads TGTGCCAGCCGCTTTCGCGAGCAGTACTTC.

The chain links TRBV25-1 to TRBJ2-5; TRBD1 matches 7 bases. The J segment lost 5 bases and the V segment lost 1 base, leaving 7 bases of the junction unmatched. CDR3 length: 15 amino acids. The V gene's germline CDR1 is MGHDK and CDR2 SYGVNS. The DNA of the CDR3 is TGTGCCAGCAGTGAATTAGGCGCAGGGGGTGAGACCCAGTACTTC. This encodes CASSELGAGGETQYF.

This clonotype occurred a few times. The gene calls are TRBV7-8 and TRBJ1-5, with 8 bases identical to TRBD1. This CDR3 comprises 16 residues. V was clipped by 3 bases and J by 4 bases; unmatched bases: 8. Germline-derived CDR1 and CDR2 are SGHVS and FQNEAQ. The CDR3 region has the DNA TGTGCCAGCAGCTTGGTAGGACAGGGTGGTAATCAGCCCCAGCATTTT. Residues: CASSLVGQGGNQPQHF.

This chain connects TRBV7-3 to TRBJ2-7; D gene ambiguous. CDR3 length: 14 amino acids. CDR1 and CDR2 (germline): SGHTA, FQGTGA. Trimming removed 5 bases at V and 6 bases at J, with 17 bases between. This CDR3 is CASSPHPLHVEQYF. The CDR3 coding sequence is TGTGCCAGCAGCCCCCACCCCCTGCATGTCGAGCAGTACTTC.

This clonotype was seen just once. A much larger clone is a single base away; this may be a read error. The chain has TRBV6-1 and TRBJ2-1; 7 nucleotides match TRBD1. The germline gives CDR1 MNHNS, CDR2 SASEGT. The CDR3 extends over 15 amino acids. This CDR3 is CAGSASGQPYNEQFF. CDR3 DNA: TGTGCCGGCAGTGCTTCGGGACAGCCTTACAATGAGCAGTTCTTC.

The chain carries TRBV29-1 and TRBJ1-2; tentative D call: TRBD1 (6 bases). This CDR3 has 15 residues. Germline V gene lookup returns CDR1 SQVTM and CDR2 ANQGSEA. The V end lost 3 bases, the J end lost 4 bases, and 18 bases lay between the germline ends. CDR3 loop: CSVDISRQDAYGYTF. The CDR3 nucleotides read TGCAGCGTTGATATTTCAAGACAGGACGCCTATGGCTACACCTTC.

This chain connects TRBV24-1 to TRBJ1-2; no clear D. Trimming stripped 5 bases from V and 5 bases from J, with 11 bases between. CDR1 is KGHDR and CDR2 is SFDVKD in the germline V gene. The CDR3 length is 13 residues. CDR3 DNA: TGTGCCACCAGTGGTTGGCAGGAGTATGGCTACACCTTC. Translation gives CATSGWQEYGYTF.

This clonotype was recorded many times. The CDR3 nucleotides are TGTGCCAGCAGCTTGACAGGGTTAAGTGACGAGCAGTACTTC. This codes for CASSLTGLSDEQYF. The J gene is TRBJ2-7, the V gene TRBV7-9, with 7 bases lining up with TRBD1. CDR3 length: 14 residues. Germline V gene data show CDR1 as SEHNR and CDR2 as FQNEAQ (reference sequence). Trimming at V came to 3 bases and at J to 5 bases, leaving 7 bases not matched to a gene. Full variable domain (remainder filled in from reference TRBV7-9 and TRBJ2-7): DTGVSQNPRHKITKRGQNVTFRCDPISEHNRLYWYRQTLGQGPEFLTYFQNEAQLEKSRLLSDRFSAERPKGSFSTLEIQRTEQGDSAMYLCASSLTGLSDEQYFGPGTRLTVT.

This chain joins TRBV6-4 and TRBJ2-7; 10 bases are a match to TRBD2. This CDR3 has 16 residues. The germline V gene has CDR1 MRHNA and CDR2 SNTAGT. The V segment lost 5 bases and the J segment 2 bases; nucleotides outside the gene matches: 9. CDR3 region: CASSTKLAGDAYEQYF. CDR3 bases: TGTGCCAGCAGTACCAAGCTAGCGGGGGACGCCTACGAGCAGTACTTC.

This clonotype was observed at least ten times. The J gene is TRBJ1-1, the V gene TRBV6-5, with D possibly TRBD1 on 5 matching bases. The length of the CDR3 is 11 residues. The germline V gene has CDR1 MNHEY and CDR2 SVGAGI. Trimming pared 4 bases from V and 8 bases from J, leaving 8 bases between. The CDR3 DNA reads as TGTGCCAGCAGTTCGTACAGGGAAGCTTTCTTT. This sequence encodes CASSSYREAFF.

This clonotype has only one observation. V and J are TRBV10-2 and TRBJ2-7; no firm D call. Looked up from germline, CDR1 is WSHSY and CDR2 is SAAADI. V lost 8 bases to trimming and J lost 9 bases, with 20 bases between them. CDR3 size: 13 residues. CDR3 loop: CASLSPGLSRQYF. The DNA of the CDR3 is TGCGCCAGCCTTAGCCCCGGGTTAAGCCGGCAGTACTTC.

The rearrangement joins TRBV20-1 to TRBJ1-6; 8 bases map to TRBD1. The CDR3 is 16 amino acids. V lost 3 bases, J lost 8 bases, and 12 bases stayed unmatched. Germline CDR1 is DFQATT and CDR2 is SNEGSKA (reference sequence). CDR3 bases: TGCAGTGCTAGGATTTCAGGGACAGGTAGCGATTCACCCCTCCACTTT. Its translation is CSARISGTGSDSPLHF.

V is TRBV12-3 or TRBV12-4 and J is TRBJ2-3; weak D call: TRBD1 (6 bases). Trimming removed 1 base from V and 6 bases from J, with 17 bases in between. This CDR3 region has 16 residues. CDR3 nucleotide sequence: TGTGCCAGCAGTTTAGGGGCAGGGGTTGGGTGGGATACGCAGTATTTT. This gives the protein CASSLGAGVGWDTQYF.

The V and J genes are TRBV20-1 and TRBJ1-6; a possible D gene is TRBD1 (5 bases). Trimming removed 3 bases at V and 0 bases at J, with 15 bases between. Germline loops: CDR1 DFQATT, CDR2 SNEGSKA (reference sequence). This CDR3 is built from 17 residues. The CDR3, as DNA: TGCAGTGCTAGGAGGGACGGACAAAGCTCCTATAATTCACCCCTCCACTTT. Protein: CSARRDGQSSYNSPLHF.

A remark on this clonotype: The junction does not match germline at one end; this may be a read error. This sequence joins TRBV7-9 and TRBJ2-5; 10 bases align to TRBD2. CDR1 is SEHNR and CDR2 is FQNEAQ in the germline V gene (reference sequence). The CDR3 has 13 amino acids. DNA for the CDR3: TGTGCCAGCACCTTAGCGGGGGGTGAGACCCAGTACTTC. Amino acids: CASTLAGGETQYF.

This clonotype was observed a handful of times. The genes are TRBV6-5 and TRBJ2-5; 12 positions match TRBD2. V was pared by 6 bases and J by 6 bases, with 11 bases of the junction left unmatched. The CDR3 runs to 16 residues. CDR1 and CDR2 from the germline V gene are MNHEY and SVGAGI. The CDR3: CASRDLAGGLGKTQYF. CDR3 DNA sequence: TGTGCCAGCAGGGATCTAGCGGGGGGGCTGGGTAAGACCCAGTACTTC.